Each of the 31 T cell receptor beta chains below was sequenced from the same sample in a study of shared clonotypes between healthy human individuals (dated by TCRdb to about 2020). Libraries were made using the immunoSEQ multiplex PCR assay. TCRdb stores this immuneACCESS table with in-frame sequences only. Part of the clones is absent; in the studies checked, under half of the shortfall reflects unresolved V genes, and no reason is known for the rest. The sample table contains fewer than 1.4 million clones; only one count was recorded for 70% to 80% of them. Of the sample, 0.6% to 0.75% is held by the ten largest clones. Sequencing input: memory CD4+ T cells from PBMCs. The sample's cell subset or site label, in plain terms: CD45RA-negative fraction. The receptors derive from a young man in good health. Some clones in this sample may be carry-over from other donors' samples.

V and J are TRBV28 and TRBJ2-7, with D perhaps being TRBD1 or TRBD2 (6 bases each). CDR3 length: 15 residues. Germline CDR1 reads MDHEN; CDR2 reads SYDVKM. Trimming took 7 bases from V and 6 from J, leaving 22 bases between them. The CDR3 region has the DNA TGTGCCAGCACCAGTAAAACAGGGAGGTCAGGCGAGCAGTACTTC. It is translated as CASTSKTGRSGEQYF.

The chain combines TRBV10-2 with TRBJ2-7, with D hard to call. Trimming removed 3 bases at V and 1 base at J, with 7 bases between. This CDR3 contains 13 residues. Germline V gives CDR1 WSHSY, CDR2 SAAADI. CDR3 nucleotide sequence: TGCGCCAGCAGTGATGACGGTTCCTACGAGCAGTACTTC. Its protein is CASSDDGSYEQYF.

The genes are TRBV29-1 and TRBJ2-1, with TRBD1 matching over 8 bases. V dropped 4 bases and J dropped 6; count of bases not matched to a gene: 2. This CDR3 spans 12 amino acids. Germline CDR1 and CDR2: SQVTM and ANQGSEA. The CDR3 DNA is TGCAGCGTTGGGGACAGGACCAATGAGCAGTTCTTC. Translating gives CSVGDRTNEQFF.

The sample holds a few counts of this clone. The genes are TRBV7-6 and TRBJ1-1, with D unresolved. V shed 5 bases and J shed 8 bases, with 15 bases lying between them. CDR1 SGHVS and CDR2 FNYEAQ come from the germline V gene. This CDR3 contains 13 residues. The CDR3 reads CASSHLGAKEAFF. In nucleotides, the CDR3 is TGTGCCAGCAGCCACCTGGGAGCCAAGGAAGCTTTCTTT.

V is TRBV5-4 and J is TRBJ1-2; unclear D gene. V gave up 6 bases and J gave up 1 base, with 13 bases separating them. The germline CDR1 and CDR2 sequences are SGHNT and YYREEE (reference sequence). This CDR3 region has 14 residues. The CDR3 protein is CASTLGALNYGYTF. Here the CDR3 DNA reads TGTGCCAGCACCCTTGGTGCACTTAACTATGGCTACACCTTC.

This clone was recorded once. The chain joins TRBV5-1 to TRBJ2-2; D unresolved. From germline, CDR1 is SGHRS and CDR2 YFSETQ. V lost 0 bases and J lost 0, with 21 bases in between. This CDR3 comprises 20 residues. The CDR3 loop is CASSLGVSSRLGSNTGELFF. Here the CDR3 DNA reads TGCGCCAGCAGCTTGGGAGTTTCGTCCAGGCTGGGTTCGAACACCGGGGAGCTGTTTTTT.

This clone was counted between two and nine times. The genes are TRBV10-1 and TRBJ2-5; D gene uncertain. V was shortened by 3 bases and J by 1 base, with 12 bases between the two germline ends. Germline loops: CDR1 WNHNN, CDR2 SYGVQD (reference sequence). This CDR3 spans 15 amino acids. In DNA, the CDR3 is TGCGCCAGCAGTGAATACAGTACTTCCCAAGAGACCCAGTACTTC. This sequence encodes CASSEYSTSQETQYF.

This chain uses TRBV7-9 with TRBJ1-4; perhaps TRBD1 as D (5 bases). The CDR3 runs to 16 residues. Trimming took 0 bases from V and 5 from J, leaving 13 bases between them. In germline, CDR1 is SEHNR, CDR2 FQNEAQ (reference sequence). The CDR3, as DNA: TGTGCCAGCAGCTTAGCCAACCAGGGTATGAATGAAAAACTGTTTTTT. This translates into CASSLANQGMNEKLFF.

This clone was found a few times. At one end the junction does not follow the germline gene, possibly because of a read error. The chain joins TRBV25-1 to TRBJ2-3; weak D call: TRBD1 (6 bases). The CDR3 is made up of 15 amino acids. From germline, CDR1 is MGHDK and CDR2 SYGVNS. Here the CDR3 DNA reads TGTGCCAGCAGTCAATACAGGGACCCCACAGATACGCAGTATTTT. Its protein is CASSQYRDPTDTQYF.

As DNA, the CDR3 is TGTGCCAGCAGCTTCGGGGGGAGCACAGATACGCAGTATTTT. Translation gives CASSFGGSTDTQYF. This chain joins TRBV5-5 and TRBJ2-3; 7 nucleotides agree with TRBD2. This CDR3 region has 14 residues. Trimming at V came to 2 bases and at J to 0 bases, leaving 0 bases not matched to a gene. In germline, CDR1 is SGHKS, CDR2 YYEKEE (reference sequence).

This clone was counted only a few times. The chain carries TRBV28 and TRBJ1-2; maybe TRBD1 (5 bases). The CDR3 covers 13 residues. CDR1 and CDR2 (germline): MDHEN, SYDVKM. Trimming took off 6 bases at V and 7 bases at J, with 15 bases between the two ends. CDR3 sequence: CASRSRERVGYTF. The CDR3, as DNA: TGTGCCAGCAGATCCAGGGAGAGGGTTGGCTACACCTTC.

This clone was observed a few times. V usage is TRBV7-2 and J usage is TRBJ2-5; TRBD2 might be the D (6 bases). The CDR3 spans 17 residues. V shed 0 bases and J shed 5 bases, with 19 bases lying between them. CDR1 is SGHTA, CDR2 FQGNSA, per germline. In nucleotides, the CDR3 is TGTGCCAGCAGCTTAGCGCGGCGCGGGAACATCGCGGAGACCCAGTACTTC. It encodes CASSLARRGNIAETQYF.

Details on this clone: Possible read error: a much larger clone is one base away. Other nucleotide sequences in the sample specify the same CDR3. The gene calls are TRBV5-6 and TRBJ2-1; no reliable D call. Trimming took off 4 bases at V and 4 bases at J, with 3 bases between the two ends. The CDR3 spans 11 residues. Germline V gives CDR1 SGHDT, CDR2 YYEEEE. DNA of the CDR3: TGTGCCAGCAGCCATTACAATGAGCAGTTCTTC. As protein: CASSHYNEQFF.

The genes are TRBV20-1 and TRBJ1-4; no clear D. The CDR3 length is 11 residues. Trimming stripped 3 bases from V and 6 bases from J, with 5 bases between. Germline V lookup: CDR1 DFQATT, CDR2 SNEGSKA (reference sequence). The CDR3 loop is CSARADEKLFF. Written as DNA, the CDR3 is TGCAGTGCTAGGGCGGATGAAAAACTGTTTTTT.

The rearrangement uses TRBV5-1 and TRBJ1-1, with a weak D call TRBD1 (5 bases). Germline V CDR1 and CDR2: SGHRS, YFSETQ. V lost 4 bases, J lost 4 bases, and 14 bases lay in between. The CDR3 has 14 amino acids. Written as DNA, the CDR3 is TGCGCCAGCAGCCCGCCGTGGGGGGGCACTGAAGCTTTCTTT. Its protein is CASSPPWGGTEAFF.

The chain carries TRBV5-1 and TRBJ2-5; D unclear. Germline lookup yields CDR1 SGHRS and CDR2 YFSETQ. This CDR3 region has 14 residues. V was clipped by 0 bases and J by 5 bases, with 11 bases between them. CDR3 sequence: CASSLAGVRETQYF. In DNA, the CDR3 is TGCGCCAGCAGCTTGGCCGGAGTCCGGGAGACCCAGTACTTC.

This chain joins TRBV5-4 and TRBJ1-1, with D uncertain. CDR1 is SGHNT, CDR2 YYREEE, per germline (reference sequence). This CDR3 has 12 amino acids. Trimming took 4 bases from V and 5 from J, leaving 9 bases between them. DNA for the CDR3: TGTGCCAGCAGCAAGGGTGGGACTGAAGCTTTCTTT. Protein sequence: CASSKGGTEAFF. The whole variable domain, filled in from reference TRBV5-4 and TRBJ1-1, reads ETGVTQSPTHLIKTRGQQVTLRCSSQSGHNTVSWYQQALGQGPQFIFQYYREEENGRGNFPPRFSGLQFPNYSSELNVNALELDDSALYLCASSKGGTEAFFGQGTRLTVV.

About this clone: Other nucleotide sequences in the sample specify the same CDR3. V and J are TRBV5-1 and TRBJ2-5; possibly TRBD1 for D (5 bases). With 2 bases removed from V and 0 bases from J, the gap between germline ends came to 8 bases. The CDR3 length is 14 residues. Germline V CDR1 and CDR2: SGHRS, YFSETQ. The CDR3 DNA sequence: TGCGCCAGCAGCTTTGGACATAACCAAGAGACCCAGTACTTC. Its translation: CASSFGHNQETQYF.

The V and J genes are TRBV15 and TRBJ1-1; tentatively, D is TRBD1 (6 bases). Germline CDR1 and CDR2: LNHNV and YYDKDF (reference sequence). With 5 bases removed from V and 5 bases from J, the gap between germline ends came to 15 bases. This CDR3 contains 14 residues. CDR3 coding DNA: TGTGCCACCAGCGGGGGGGCGGGGTTTACTGAAGCTTTCTTT. It encodes CATSGGAGFTEAFF.

Only a few counts were recorded for this clone. The genes are TRBV6-6 and TRBJ1-1, with D maybe TRBD1 (6 bases). The germline CDR1 and CDR2 sequences are MNHNY and SVGAGI (reference sequence). CDR3 length: 13 residues. The V end was cut by 6 bases, the J end by 10 bases, with 18 bases between. CDR3 in amino acids: CASRKRTDLPAFF. The CDR3, as DNA: TGTGCCAGCAGAAAAAGGACAGATCTACCAGCTTTCTTT.

This clone turned up a few times. Other DNA sequences in this sample translate to the same CDR3. The genes are TRBV28 and TRBJ2-1, with 9 bases lining up with TRBD2. Germline V gives CDR1 MDHEN, CDR2 SYDVKM. V trimming: 2 bases; J trimming: 7 bases; junction bases outside the gene matches: 6. The CDR3 spans 15 residues. The CDR3 DNA reads TGTGCCAGCAGTTTAGCGGGAGGGCCAGGGAATGAGCAGTTCTTC. This translates into CASSLAGGPGNEQFF.

V usage is TRBV9 and J usage is TRBJ2-7; a possible D gene is TRBD2 (5 bases). The germline CDR1 and CDR2 sequences are SGDLS and YYNGEE. The V end lost 4 bases, the J end lost 6 bases, and 14 bases lay between the germline ends. This CDR3 region has 13 residues. In DNA, the CDR3 is TGTGCCAGCAGCCCCGAGGGTCGGAGCGAGCAGTACTTC. Amino acid sequence: CASSPEGRSEQYF.

This clone was detected only once. This chain connects TRBV5-1 to TRBJ2-5; D uncertain. The germline CDR1 and CDR2 sequences are SGHRS and YFSETQ. The CDR3 consists of 14 residues. V was cut by 1 base and J by 3 bases, with 10 bases left in between. The CDR3 here is CASSLMQKEETQYF. CDR3 nucleotide sequence: TGCGCCAGCAGCTTGATGCAGAAAGAAGAGACCCAGTACTTC. The whole variable domain, filled in from reference TRBV5-1 and TRBJ2-5, reads KAGVTQTPRYLIKTRGQQVTLSCSPISGHRSVSWYQQTPGQGLQFLFEYFSETQRNKGNFPGRFSGRQFSNSRSEMNVSTLELGDSALYLCASSLMQKEETQYFGPGTRLLVL.

The V call is TRBV6-1, the J call TRBJ2-7, with TRBD2 as a possible D gene (5 bases). V shed 2 bases and J shed 4 bases, with 15 bases lying between them. The length of the CDR3 is 15 residues. Per the germline V gene, CDR1 is MNHNS and CDR2 is SASEGT. The CDR3 nucleotides are TGTGCCAGCAGTGAAATTATCGGGGTATCGTACGAGCAGTACTTC. Amino acids: CASSEIIGVSYEQYF.

This clone was seen just once. V and J are TRBV15 and TRBJ2-5; TRBD1 agrees at 8 bases. J lost 5 bases, V lost 3 bases, and 8 bases had no gene match. This CDR3 is built from 15 residues. Germline V gene sequence: CDR1 LNHNV, CDR2 YYDKDF (reference sequence). The CDR3 DNA reads as TGTGCCACCAGCAGGCAACCGGACAGGGTGGAGACCCAGTACTTC. Translated: CATSRQPDRVETQYF.

The V and J genes are TRBV4-1 and TRBJ2-7; D is ambiguous. V was clipped by 4 bases and J by 3 bases, with 16 bases between them. CDR3 length: 15 amino acids. Germline assignment: CDR1 MGHRA and CDR2 YSYEKL. The CDR3 DNA reads as TGCGCCAGCAGCCTTGGCCCCTCCTATCTCTACGAGCAGTACTTC. This encodes CASSLGPSYLYEQYF.

This clone has a single count. The gene calls are TRBV6-1 and TRBJ2-1; TRBD2 might be the D (6 bases). V lost 4 bases and J 4 bases, leaving 17 bases between the germline ends. The CDR3 totals 16 residues. CDR1 is MNHNS and CDR2 is SASEGT in the germline V gene. The CDR3 region is CASSGRDSTRYNEQFF. The CDR3 DNA sequence: TGTGCCAGCAGTGGAAGGGACTCCACAAGATACAATGAGCAGTTCTTC.

V usage is TRBV6-6 and J usage is TRBJ2-3, with 16 bases aligning to TRBD2. With 4 bases clipped from V and 6 bases from J, the junction kept 4 bases outside the gene matches. Germline values: CDR1 MNHNY, CDR2 SVGAGI (reference sequence). The CDR3 has 16 residues. The DNA of the CDR3 is TGTGCCAGCAGTTCCACGGGACTAGCGGGGGGGGATACGCAGTATTTT. It translates to CASSSTGLAGGDTQYF.

The chain is built from TRBV29-1 and TRBJ2-3; 13 nucleotides agree with TRBD2. CDR1 SQVTM and CDR2 ANQGSEA come from the germline V gene. J gave up 3 bases and V 7 bases, and 4 bases lay outside the gene matches. This CDR3 region has 14 residues. For the CDR3, the DNA is TGCAGCGCAAGGACTAGCGGGAGTACAGATACGCAGTATTTT. Amino acid sequence: CSARTSGSTDTQYF.

This clone was observed a handful of times. The chain joins TRBV9 to TRBJ1-2, with 10 nucleotides matching TRBD1. The CDR3 loop spans 15 amino acids. V was pared by 4 bases and J by 7 bases, with 10 bases of the junction left unmatched. Looked up from germline, CDR1 is SGDLS and CDR2 is YYNGEE. CDR3 loop: CASSPRQGAQGGYTF. CDR3 DNA sequence: TGTGCCAGCAGCCCGAGACAGGGGGCGCAGGGTGGCTACACCTTC.

This chain connects TRBV19 to TRBJ2-4; weak D call: TRBD1 (6 bases). Germline V gene sequence: CDR1 LNHDA, CDR2 SQIVND (reference sequence). Trimming removed 4 bases at V and 0 bases at J, with 10 bases between. CDR3 size: 15 residues. The CDR3 protein is CASSTTGRAKNIQYF. The CDR3 DNA reads as TGTGCCAGTAGTACCACAGGGAGAGCCAAAAACATTCAGTACTTC.